A single sample gave rise to the 29 T cell receptor beta chains below, sequenced in a study of cytomegalovirus exposure and HLA in healthy donors. Primers for the PCR totalled 60 Vbeta and 13 Jbeta. Some clones are missing from TCRdb's copy, which holds only in-frame ones; the method was immunoSEQ multiplex PCR. The table lists about 200,000 clones. The sequenced sample was PBMCs. All receptors derive from a woman in her 30s in good health and CMV-seropositive.

The chain joins TRBV2 to TRBJ2-6; TRBD1 matches at 7 bases. The junction had 4 bases not matched to a gene; V was cut back by 1 base and J by 1 base. Germline values: CDR1 SNHLY, CDR2 FYNNEI. This CDR3 spans 17 amino acids. The CDR3 spells CASSEDRGRSGANVLTF. CDR3 sequence (DNA): TGTGCCAGCAGTGAAGATAGGGGGCGATCTGGGGCCAACGTCCTGACTTTC.

The CDR3 region is CASSPQTGGTYEQYF. CDR3 DNA: TGTGCCAGCTCACCACAGACAGGGGGCACCTACGAGCAGTACTTC. The chain combines TRBV18 with TRBJ2-7, with 10 positions matching TRBD1. In germline, CDR1 is KGHSH, CDR2 LQKENI. Trimming at V came to 1 base and at J to 2 bases, leaving 2 bases not matched to a gene. The CDR3 runs to 15 residues.

The gene calls are TRBV27 and TRBJ2-3; a possible D gene is TRBD1 (5 bases). The CDR3 totals 15 residues. The germline gives CDR1 MNHEY, CDR2 SMNVEV (reference sequence). The V end was cut by 3 bases, the J end by 3 bases, with 13 bases between. Here the CDR3 reads CASSFRRGWTDTQYF. In DNA, the CDR3 is TGTGCCAGCAGTTTTCGTAGGGGATGGACAGATACGCAGTATTTT.

This sequence joins TRBV7-2 and TRBJ1-4; 9 nucleotides line up with TRBD1. The CDR3 extends over 15 amino acids. CDR1 SGHTA and CDR2 FQGNSA come from the germline V gene. The V gene end was trimmed by 5 bases and the J gene end by 5 bases; junction bases not matched to a gene: 6. The CDR3 sequence: CASSIQGAKNEKLFF. Written as DNA, the CDR3 is TGTGCCAGCAGCATACAGGGGGCGAAGAATGAAAAACTGTTTTTT.

The rearrangement uses TRBV9 and TRBJ2-7; D perhaps matches TRBD1 (6 bases). The CDR3 sequence is 15 residues long. The V gene's germline CDR1 is SGDLS and CDR2 YYNGEE. The V and J ends lost 0 bases and 1 base respectively, with 11 bases between them. The CDR3 DNA sequence: TGTGCCAGCAGCGTAGCCGACAGGTTTTCCTACGAGCAGTACTTC. Amino acids: CASSVADRFSYEQYF.

This chain uses TRBV5-1 with TRBJ1-1; D gene uncertain. V lost 3 bases and J 7 bases, leaving 13 bases between the germline ends. Germline lookup yields CDR1 SGHRS and CDR2 YFSETQ. This CDR3 spans 13 amino acids. Here the CDR3 DNA reads TGCGCCAGCAGCTCCCCAGCTGGAGGTGAAGCTTTCTTT. Its protein product is CASSSPAGGEAFF.

The rearrangement links TRBV1 to TRBJ2-1; TRBD1, the table's D call, was not compared with the DNA. TRBV1 is noted as a pseudogene. The CDR3 is 17 amino acids. DNA for the CDR3: TGCACCAGCAGCCAAGATCGTGACAGGGGCGCCTCTAATGAGCAGTTCTTC. Protein product: CTSSQDRDRGASNEQFF.

On this clone itself: This sample also contains other DNA sequences that code for the same CDR3. This chain uses TRBV28 with TRBJ2-7, with 9 bases matching TRBD1. CDR1 and CDR2 (germline): MDHEN, SYDVKM. Trimming removed 4 bases from V and 3 bases from J; junction bases left unmatched: 1. The CDR3 is 13 amino acids. The CDR3 loop is CASSSGQGYEQYF. The CDR3 bases are TGTGCCAGCAGTTCGGGACAGGGCTACGAGCAGTACTTC.

The rearrangement links TRBV4-3 to TRBJ2-5; 11 nucleotides agree with TRBD1. Germline CDR1 reads LGHNA; CDR2 reads YSLEER. The V gene end was trimmed by 0 bases and the J gene end by 8 bases; junction bases not matched to a gene: 8. The CDR3 covers 16 residues. The CDR3 here is CASSQDPGTGGKTQYF. The CDR3 DNA reads as TGCGCCAGCAGCCAAGACCCCGGGACAGGGGGGAAAACCCAGTACTTC.

V usage is TRBV11-2 and J usage is TRBJ2-7; TRBD1 agrees at 10 bases. The germline gives CDR1 SGHAT, CDR2 FQNNGV. The ends lost 1 base at V and 5 bases at J; junction bases unmatched: 2. The length of the CDR3 is 14 residues. CDR3 coding DNA: TGTGCCAGCAGCTTAGGACAGGGGGCCCACGAGCAGTACTTC. Amino acid sequence: CASSLGQGAHEQYF.

The rearrangement joins TRBV2 to TRBJ1-1; D unclear. The CDR3 spans 14 residues. V was cut by 3 bases and J by 5 bases, with 13 bases left in between. The V gene's germline CDR1 is SNHLY and CDR2 FYNNEI. The CDR3 here is CASSEAGGRTEAFF. The CDR3 bases are TGTGCCAGCAGTGAGGCGGGCGGGAGGACTGAAGCTTTCTTT.

This chain connects TRBV5-1 to TRBJ1-6; D remains unclear. Trimming removed 1 base from V and 6 bases from J, with 8 bases in between. The CDR3 loop spans 14 amino acids. CDR1 is SGHRS, CDR2 YFSETQ, per germline. The CDR3 bases are TGCGCCAGCAGCTTGTGGCAGATTAATTCACCCCTCCACTTT. Encoded protein: CASSLWQINSPLHF.

J is TRBJ2-7 and V is TRBV2, with TRBD2 as a possible D gene (5 bases). The CDR3 contains 12 residues. Germline V gives CDR1 SNHLY, CDR2 FYNNEI. Trimming removed 5 bases at V and 4 bases at J, with 9 bases between. CDR3 bases: TGTGCCAGCAGTACCGCGGGTTACGAGCAGTACTTC. Residues: CASSTAGYEQYF. The whole variable domain, remainder taken from reference TRBV2 and TRBJ2-7, is EPEVTQTPSHQVTQMGQEVILRCVPISNHLYFYWYRQILGQKVEFLVSFYNNEISEKSEIFDDQFSVERPDGSNFTLKIRSTKLEDSAMYFCASSTAGYEQYFGPGTRLTVT.

V is TRBV2 and J is TRBJ1-1, with D perhaps TRBD1 (5 bases). Per the germline V gene, CDR1 is SNHLY and CDR2 is FYNNEI. Trimming took off 11 bases at V and 4 bases at J, with 17 bases between the two ends. The CDR3 has 13 residues. CDR3 DNA: TGTGCCGGTGCGAGGGGCGGGGGCACTGAAGCTTTCTTT. Its translation is CAGARGGGTEAFF.

The rearrangement links TRBV18 to TRBJ1-5; weak D call: TRBD1 (5 bases). Deletions cut 2 bases from V and 7 bases from J, with 12 bases between. Germline CDR1 is KGHSH and CDR2 is LQKENI. The length of the CDR3 is 14 residues. The CDR3 DNA reads TGTGCCAGCTCACCAGACGGGGGTACCCAGCCCCAGCATTTT. Protein sequence: CASSPDGGTQPQHF.

This chain joins TRBV19 and TRBJ2-7; 13 positions agree with TRBD2. The CDR3 is made up of 17 amino acids. Germline CDR1 reads LNHDA; CDR2 reads SQIVND (reference sequence). V lost 5 bases to trimming and J lost 0 bases; unmatched junction nucleotides: 7. The CDR3 loop is CASSLRTSGGRSYEQYF. The DNA of the CDR3 is TGTGCCAGTAGTCTTCGGACTAGCGGGGGCCGCTCCTACGAGCAGTACTTC.

V and J are TRBV5-1 and TRBJ1-3; D gene unclear. V lost 5 bases, J lost 0 bases, and 12 bases lay in between. CDR3 length equals 15 residues. Germline V gives CDR1 SGHRS, CDR2 YFSETQ. The CDR3 sequence is CASRSAESSGNTIYF. The DNA of the CDR3 is TGCGCCAGCAGGTCCGCGGAGAGCTCTGGAAACACCATATATTTT.

The chain employs TRBV6-5 and TRBJ1-5; 7 nucleotides line up with TRBD1. In germline, CDR1 is MNHEY, CDR2 SVGAGI. The CDR3 has 14 residues. V shed 6 bases and J 3 bases; nucleotides not matched to a gene: 5. CDR3: CASRRGQHNQPQHF. As DNA, the CDR3 is TGTGCCAGCAGGAGGGGACAGCACAATCAGCCCCAGCATTTT.

The rearrangement links TRBV5-1 to TRBJ2-3; TRBD1 aligns across 12 bases. CDR1 is SGHRS, CDR2 YFSETQ, per germline. This CDR3 contains 17 residues. With V trimmed by 7 bases and J by 2 bases, 11 bases remained unmatched. The CDR3 spells CASCEDGTGGNTDTQYF. CDR3 nucleotides: TGCGCCAGCTGCGAAGATGGGACAGGGGGCAACACAGATACGCAGTATTTT.

The chain recombines TRBV28 with TRBJ1-2, with TRBD1 matching over 8 bases. The CDR3 has 20 amino acids. The germline gives CDR1 MDHEN, CDR2 SYDVKM. V was pared by 6 bases and J by 7 bases, with 28 bases of the junction left unmatched. CDR3 sequence: CASSLASWRPRTGLLSGYTF. The CDR3 nucleotides are TGTGCCAGCAGCCTAGCGTCGTGGCGACCTCGGACAGGGCTTTTGAGTGGCTACACCTTC.

The rearrangement uses TRBV7-2 and TRBJ1-2; maybe TRBD1 (5 bases). The germline V and J ends were trimmed by 5 bases and 8 bases, with 15 bases remaining between them. The CDR3 is 13 residues long. The V gene's germline CDR1 is SGHTA and CDR2 FQGNSA. The CDR3 coding sequence is TGTGCCAGCAGCCCAGGGCCGGTAGGAGGCTACACCTTC. It specifies CASSPGPVGGYTF.

The rearrangement joins TRBV27 to TRBJ2-5, with a weak D call TRBD2 (5 bases). Germline V gives CDR1 MNHEY, CDR2 SMNVEV (reference sequence). The CDR3 runs to 15 residues. The germline V and J ends were trimmed by 7 bases and 5 bases, with 20 bases remaining between them. The CDR3 sequence is CASILWSGGLETQYF. The CDR3 coding sequence is TGTGCCAGCATACTGTGGTCTGGAGGTCTGGAGACCCAGTACTTC.

The CDR3 region is CASSDLGTSVQFF. CDR3 sequence (DNA): TGTGCCAGCAGCGATCTAGGGACTAGCGTACAGTTCTTC. The V call is TRBV5-8, the J call TRBJ2-1, with 10 bases aligning to TRBD2. CDR3 size: 13 residues. With 4 bases clipped from V and 13 bases from J, the junction kept 8 bases outside the gene matches. Germline V gene sequence: CDR1 SGHTS, CDR2 YDEGEE.

The V call is TRBV7-2, the J call TRBJ2-1; the D is unclear. V lost 3 bases to trimming and J lost 0 bases, with 9 bases between them. CDR3 length: 15 residues. In germline, CDR1 is SGHTA, CDR2 FQGNSA. CDR3 nucleotides: TGTGCCAGCAGCTTGAGGTTGGGCTCCTACAATGAGCAGTTCTTC. It encodes CASSLRLGSYNEQFF.

CDR3 in amino acids: CASSETGNTEAFF. DNA for the CDR3: TGTGCCAGCAGTGAAACAGGGAACACTGAAGCTTTCTTT. The rearrangement joins TRBV28 to TRBJ1-1, with D possibly being TRBD1 (5 bases). CDR3 length: 13 residues. V was cut by 5 bases and J by 1 base, with 8 bases left in between. Germline CDR1 and CDR2: MDHEN and SYDVKM.

The chain links TRBV11-2 to TRBJ2-7; D is perhaps TRBD2 (5 bases). V was shortened by 4 bases and J by 3 bases, with 16 bases between the two germline ends. Germline lookup yields CDR1 SGHAT and CDR2 FQNNGV. This CDR3 contains 15 residues. The CDR3 region is CASSSSGLGSYEQYF. The CDR3 DNA sequence: TGTGCCAGCAGCTCCTCGGGGTTAGGGAGCTACGAGCAGTACTTC.

The chain carries TRBV5-5 and TRBJ1-1; D call uncertain. Per germline, CDR1 SGHKS and CDR2 YYEKEE (reference sequence). The CDR3 is 13 residues long. V was clipped by 0 bases and J by 1 base, with 4 bases between them. Here the CDR3 reads CASSLEQNTEAFF. For the CDR3, the DNA is TGTGCCAGCAGCTTGGAACAGAACACTGAAGCTTTCTTT.

The V and J genes are TRBV10-3 and TRBJ2-3; maybe TRBD1 (5 bases). This CDR3 is 12 amino acids long. The germline V gene has CDR1 ENHRY and CDR2 SYGVKD. DNA for the CDR3: TGTATGCAGGGTAAGAACACAGATACGCAGTATTTT. This sequence encodes CMQGKNTDTQYF.

The J gene is TRBJ2-3, the V gene TRBV27; 8 bases map to TRBD2. After removal of 4 bases from V and 6 bases from J, the junction contained 6 bases not matched to a gene. The CDR3 has 14 amino acids. Germline V gives CDR1 MNHEY, CDR2 SMNVEV (reference sequence). The CDR3 region has the DNA TGTGCCAGCAGTTACGGGAGGGCCGGGGATACGCAGTATTTT. The encoded protein is CASSYGRAGDTQYF.